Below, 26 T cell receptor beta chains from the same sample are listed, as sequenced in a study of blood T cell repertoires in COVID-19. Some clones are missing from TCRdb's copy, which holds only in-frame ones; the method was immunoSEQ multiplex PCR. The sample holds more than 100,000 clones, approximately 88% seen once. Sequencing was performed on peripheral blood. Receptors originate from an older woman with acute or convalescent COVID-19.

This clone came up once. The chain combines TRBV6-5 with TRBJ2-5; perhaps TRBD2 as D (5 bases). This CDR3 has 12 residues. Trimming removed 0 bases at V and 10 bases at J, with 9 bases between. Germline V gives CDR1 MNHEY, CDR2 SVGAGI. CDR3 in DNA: TGTGCCAGCAGTTACTCCTTCGGGGTCCAGTACTTC. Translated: CASSYSFGVQYF.

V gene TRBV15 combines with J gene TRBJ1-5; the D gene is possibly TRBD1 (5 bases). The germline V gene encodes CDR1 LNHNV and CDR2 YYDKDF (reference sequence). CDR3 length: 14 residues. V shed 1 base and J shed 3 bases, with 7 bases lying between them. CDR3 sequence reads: CATSRAGNNQPQHF. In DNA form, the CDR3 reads TGTGCCACCAGCAGAGCAGGGAACAATCAGCCCCAGCATTTT. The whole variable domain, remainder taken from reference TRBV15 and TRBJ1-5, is DAMVIQNPRYQVTQFGKPVTLSCSQTLNHNVMYWYQQKSSQAPKLLFHYYDKDFNNEADTPDNFQSRRPNTSFCFLDIRSPGLGDTAMYLCATSRAGNNQPQHFGDGTRLSIL.

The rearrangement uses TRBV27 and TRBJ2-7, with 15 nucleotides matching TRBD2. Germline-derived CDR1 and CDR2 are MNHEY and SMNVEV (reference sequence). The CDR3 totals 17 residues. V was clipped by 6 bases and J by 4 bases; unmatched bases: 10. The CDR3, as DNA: TGTGCCAGCAGAATCGCCTCGGGACTAGCGGGAGGATACGAGCAGTACTTC. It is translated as CASRIASGLAGGYEQYF.

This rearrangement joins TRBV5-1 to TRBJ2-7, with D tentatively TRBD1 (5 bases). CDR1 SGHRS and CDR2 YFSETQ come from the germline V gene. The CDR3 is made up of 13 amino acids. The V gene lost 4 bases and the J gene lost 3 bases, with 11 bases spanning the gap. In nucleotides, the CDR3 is TGCGCCAGCAGCCCAGGGAACAACTACGAGCAGTACTTC. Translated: CASSPGNNYEQYF.

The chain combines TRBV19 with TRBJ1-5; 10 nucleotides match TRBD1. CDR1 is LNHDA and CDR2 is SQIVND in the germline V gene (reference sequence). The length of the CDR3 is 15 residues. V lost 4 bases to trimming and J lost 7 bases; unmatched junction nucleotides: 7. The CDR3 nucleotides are TGTGCCAGTAGTACCGACAGGGGGCGAAGGCAGCCCCAGCATTTT. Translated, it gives CASSTDRGRRQPQHF. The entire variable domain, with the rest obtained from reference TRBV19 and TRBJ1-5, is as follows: DGGITQSPKYLFRKEGQNVTLSCEQNLNHDAMYWYRQDPGQGLRLIYYSQIVNDFQKGDIAEGYSVSREKKESFPLTVTSAQKNPTAFYLCASSTDRGRRQPQHFGDGTRLSIL.

CDR3: CASSYRDRGNEKLFF. The CDR3 DNA follows: TGTGCCAGCAGTTACCGGGACAGGGGGAACGAAAAACTGTTTTTT. The chain employs TRBV6-5 and TRBJ1-4; TRBD1 agrees at 11 bases. V was pared by 2 bases and J by 8 bases, with 4 bases of the junction left unmatched. The CDR3 length is 15 residues. CDR1 and CDR2 (germline): MNHEY, SVGAGI.

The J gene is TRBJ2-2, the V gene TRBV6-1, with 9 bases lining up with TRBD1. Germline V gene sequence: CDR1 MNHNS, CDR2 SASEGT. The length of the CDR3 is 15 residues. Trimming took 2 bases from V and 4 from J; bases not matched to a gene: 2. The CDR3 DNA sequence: TGTGCCAGCAGTGAACGGACAGGGGCCACCGGGGAGCTGTTTTTT. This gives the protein CASSERTGATGELFF.

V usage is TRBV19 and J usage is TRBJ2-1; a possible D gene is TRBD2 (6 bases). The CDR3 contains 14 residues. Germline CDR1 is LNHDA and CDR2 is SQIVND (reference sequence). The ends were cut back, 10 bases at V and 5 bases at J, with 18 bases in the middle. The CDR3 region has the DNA TGTGCCACTCTCAGCGGAGCGGGTAACAATGAGCAGTTCTTC. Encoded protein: CATLSGAGNNEQFF.

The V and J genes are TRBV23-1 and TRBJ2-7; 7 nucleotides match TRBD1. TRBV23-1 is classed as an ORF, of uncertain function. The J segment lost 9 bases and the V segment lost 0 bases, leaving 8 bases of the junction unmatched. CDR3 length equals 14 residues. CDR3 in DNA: TGCGCCAGCAGTCAATCTACTCGCCGGGACAGGCAGTACTTC. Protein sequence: CASSQSTRRDRQYF.

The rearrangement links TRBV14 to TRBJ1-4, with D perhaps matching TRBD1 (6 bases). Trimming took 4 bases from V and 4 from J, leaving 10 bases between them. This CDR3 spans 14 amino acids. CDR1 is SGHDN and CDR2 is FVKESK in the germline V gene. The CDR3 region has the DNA TGTGCCAGCAGCCCGACAGGTCGTAATGAAAAACTGTTTTTT. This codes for CASSPTGRNEKLFF.

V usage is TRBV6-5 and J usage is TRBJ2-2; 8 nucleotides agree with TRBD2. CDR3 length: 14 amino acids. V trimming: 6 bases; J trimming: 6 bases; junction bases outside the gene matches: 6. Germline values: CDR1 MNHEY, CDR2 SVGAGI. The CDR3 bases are TGTGCCAGCAGAACCCCCGGGGGGGCCGGGGAGCTGTTTTTT. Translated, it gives CASRTPGGAGELFF.

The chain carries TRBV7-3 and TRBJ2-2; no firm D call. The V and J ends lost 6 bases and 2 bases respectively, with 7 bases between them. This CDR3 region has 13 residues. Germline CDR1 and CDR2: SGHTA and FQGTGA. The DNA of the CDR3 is TGTGCCAGCAGTTCCTATAACACCGGGGAGCTGTTTTTT. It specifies CASSSYNTGELFF.

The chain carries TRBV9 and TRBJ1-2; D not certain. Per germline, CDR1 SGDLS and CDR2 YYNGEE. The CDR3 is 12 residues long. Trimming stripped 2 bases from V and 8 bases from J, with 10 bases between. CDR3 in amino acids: CASSVGFRGYTF. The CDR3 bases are TGTGCCAGCAGCGTCGGGTTTCGGGGCTACACCTTC.

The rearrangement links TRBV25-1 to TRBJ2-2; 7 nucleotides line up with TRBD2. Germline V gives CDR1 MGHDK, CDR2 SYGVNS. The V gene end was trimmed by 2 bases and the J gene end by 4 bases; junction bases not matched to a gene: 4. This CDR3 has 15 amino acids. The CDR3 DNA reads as TGTGCCAGCAGTGAAGGAGGGGAGGGCACCGGGGAGCTGTTTTTT. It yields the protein CASSEGGEGTGELFF.

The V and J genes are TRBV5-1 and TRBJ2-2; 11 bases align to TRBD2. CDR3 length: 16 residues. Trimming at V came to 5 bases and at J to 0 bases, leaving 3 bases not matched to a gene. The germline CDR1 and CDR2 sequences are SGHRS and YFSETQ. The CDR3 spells CASRTSGDANTGELFF. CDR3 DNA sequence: TGCGCCAGCAGGACTAGCGGGGATGCGAACACCGGGGAGCTGTTTTTT.

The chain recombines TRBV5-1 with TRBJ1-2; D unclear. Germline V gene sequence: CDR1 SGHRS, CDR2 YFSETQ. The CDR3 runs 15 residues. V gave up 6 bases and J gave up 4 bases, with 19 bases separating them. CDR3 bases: TGCGCCAGCAAGAAGTCATCCGGAGAGGGCTATGGCTACACCTTC. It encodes CASKKSSGEGYGYTF.

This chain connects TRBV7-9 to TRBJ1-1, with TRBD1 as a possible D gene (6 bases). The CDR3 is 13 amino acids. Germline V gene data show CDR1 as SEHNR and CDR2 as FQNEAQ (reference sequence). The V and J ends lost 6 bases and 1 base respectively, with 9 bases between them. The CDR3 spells CASSPTGNTEAFF. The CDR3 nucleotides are TGTGCCAGCAGTCCGACAGGGAACACTGAAGCTTTCTTT.

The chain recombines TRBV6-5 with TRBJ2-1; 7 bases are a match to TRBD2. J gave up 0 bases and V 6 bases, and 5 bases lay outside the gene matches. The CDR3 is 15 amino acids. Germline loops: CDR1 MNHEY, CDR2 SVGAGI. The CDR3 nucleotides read TGTGCCAGCAGAGGGAGGGTCAGCTCCTACAATGAGCAGTTCTTC. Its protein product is CASRGRVSSYNEQFF.

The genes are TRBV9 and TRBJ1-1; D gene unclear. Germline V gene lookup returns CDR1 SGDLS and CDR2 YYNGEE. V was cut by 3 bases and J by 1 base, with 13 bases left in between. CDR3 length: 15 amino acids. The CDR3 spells CASSELGIANTEAFF. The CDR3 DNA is TGTGCCAGCAGCGAACTGGGTATAGCGAACACTGAAGCTTTCTTT. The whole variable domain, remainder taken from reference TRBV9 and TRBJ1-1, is DSGVTQTPKHLITATGQRVTLRCSPRSGDLSVYWYQQSLDQGLQFLIQYYNGEERAKGNILERFSAQQFPDLHSELNLSSLELGDSALYFCASSELGIANTEAFFGQGTRLTVV.

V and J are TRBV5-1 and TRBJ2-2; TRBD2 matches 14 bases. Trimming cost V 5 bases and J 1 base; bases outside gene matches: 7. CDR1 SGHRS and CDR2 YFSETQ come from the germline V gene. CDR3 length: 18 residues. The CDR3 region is CASSMGLAGALNTGELFF. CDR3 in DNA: TGCGCCAGCAGTATGGGACTAGCGGGAGCCCTGAACACCGGGGAGCTGTTTTTT.

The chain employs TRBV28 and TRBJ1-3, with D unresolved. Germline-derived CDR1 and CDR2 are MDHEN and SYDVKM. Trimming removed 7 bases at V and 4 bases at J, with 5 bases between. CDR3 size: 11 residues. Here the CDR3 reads CASNRGNTIYF. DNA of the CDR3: TGTGCCAGCAACCGGGGAAACACCATATATTTT.

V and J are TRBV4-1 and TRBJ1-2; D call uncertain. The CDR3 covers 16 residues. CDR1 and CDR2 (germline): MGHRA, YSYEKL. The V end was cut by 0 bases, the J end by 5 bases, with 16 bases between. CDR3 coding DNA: TGCGCCAGCAGCCAAGATCGAGGGAGTTTGATTTATGGCTACACCTTC. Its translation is CASSQDRGSLIYGYTF.

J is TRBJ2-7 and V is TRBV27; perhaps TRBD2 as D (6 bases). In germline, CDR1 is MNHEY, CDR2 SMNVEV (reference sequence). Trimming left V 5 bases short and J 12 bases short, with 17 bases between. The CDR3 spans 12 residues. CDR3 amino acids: CASSAYRGRRYF. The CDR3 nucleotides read TGTGCCAGCAGTGCCTACCGGGGGAGGCGGTACTTC.

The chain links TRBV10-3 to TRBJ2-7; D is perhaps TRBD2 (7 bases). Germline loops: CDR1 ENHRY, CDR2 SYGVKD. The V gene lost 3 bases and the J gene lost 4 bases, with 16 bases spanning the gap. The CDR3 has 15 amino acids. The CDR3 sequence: CAISERTVGRYEQYF. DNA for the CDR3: TGTGCCATCAGTGAAAGGACAGTCGGGAGGTACGAGCAGTACTTC.

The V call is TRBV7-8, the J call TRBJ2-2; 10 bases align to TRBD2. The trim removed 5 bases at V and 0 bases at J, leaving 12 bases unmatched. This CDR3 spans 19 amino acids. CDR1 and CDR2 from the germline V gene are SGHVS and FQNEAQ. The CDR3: CASSPLGLAGAPNTGELFF. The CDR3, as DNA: TGTGCCAGCAGCCCCCTCGGGCTAGCGGGAGCCCCGAACACCGGGGAGCTGTTTTTT.

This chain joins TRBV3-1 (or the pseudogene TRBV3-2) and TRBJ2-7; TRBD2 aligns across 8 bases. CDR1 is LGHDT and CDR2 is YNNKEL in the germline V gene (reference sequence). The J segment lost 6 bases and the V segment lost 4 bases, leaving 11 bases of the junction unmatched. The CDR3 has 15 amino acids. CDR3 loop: CASSLLGSGAGEQYF. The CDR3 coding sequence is TGTGCCAGCAGCCTTCTCGGTAGCGGGGCGGGCGAGCAGTACTTC.